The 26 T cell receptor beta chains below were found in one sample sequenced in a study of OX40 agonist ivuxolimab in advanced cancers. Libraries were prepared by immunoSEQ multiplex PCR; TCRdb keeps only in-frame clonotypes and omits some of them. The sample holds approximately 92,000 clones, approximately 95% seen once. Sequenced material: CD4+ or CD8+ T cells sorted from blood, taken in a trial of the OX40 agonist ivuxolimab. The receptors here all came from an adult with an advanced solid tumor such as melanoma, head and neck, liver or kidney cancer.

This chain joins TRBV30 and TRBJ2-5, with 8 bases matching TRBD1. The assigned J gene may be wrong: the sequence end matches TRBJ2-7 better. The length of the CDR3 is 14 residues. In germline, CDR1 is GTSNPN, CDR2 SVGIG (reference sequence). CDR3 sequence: CAWSYPGQGYEQYF. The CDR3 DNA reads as TGTGCCTGGAGTTACCCCGGACAGGGTTACGAGCAGTACTTC.

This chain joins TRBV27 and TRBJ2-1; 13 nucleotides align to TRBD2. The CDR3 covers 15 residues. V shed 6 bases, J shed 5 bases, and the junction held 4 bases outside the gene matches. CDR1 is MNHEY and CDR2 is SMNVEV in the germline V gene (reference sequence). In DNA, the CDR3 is TGTGCCAGCAGCCGGGGACTAGCGGGACACAATGAGCAGTTCTTC. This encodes CASSRGLAGHNEQFF.

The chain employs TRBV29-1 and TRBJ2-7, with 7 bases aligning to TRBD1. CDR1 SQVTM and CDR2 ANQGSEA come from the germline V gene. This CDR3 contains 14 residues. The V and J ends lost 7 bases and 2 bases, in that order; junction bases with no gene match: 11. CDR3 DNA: TGCAGCGGGCTGACGACAGGGCCGACCTACGAGCAGTACTTC. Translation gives CSGLTTGPTYEQYF.

The CDR3 bases are TGTGCCAGCAGCTTTACGCTGGAGAACACTGAAGCTTTCTTT. Amino acid sequence: CASSFTLENTEAFF. The chain has TRBV5-6 and TRBJ1-1; D is unresolved. V was cut by 2 bases and J by 1 base, with 9 bases left in between. CDR1 and CDR2 from the germline V gene are SGHDT and YYEEEE. The length of the CDR3 is 14 residues.

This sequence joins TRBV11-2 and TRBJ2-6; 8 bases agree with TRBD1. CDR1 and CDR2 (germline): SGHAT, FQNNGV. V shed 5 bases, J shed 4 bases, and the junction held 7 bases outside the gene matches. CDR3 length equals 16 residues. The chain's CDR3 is CASSPGQGAGANVLTF. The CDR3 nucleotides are TGTGCCAGCAGCCCCGGCCAGGGGGCCGGGGCCAACGTCCTGACTTTC.

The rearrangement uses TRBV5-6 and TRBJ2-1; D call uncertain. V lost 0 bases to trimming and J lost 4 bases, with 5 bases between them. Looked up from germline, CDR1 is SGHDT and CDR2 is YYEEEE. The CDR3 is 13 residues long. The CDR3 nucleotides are TGTGCCAGCAGCTTGGACGGGTACAATGAGCAGTTCTTC. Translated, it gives CASSLDGYNEQFF.

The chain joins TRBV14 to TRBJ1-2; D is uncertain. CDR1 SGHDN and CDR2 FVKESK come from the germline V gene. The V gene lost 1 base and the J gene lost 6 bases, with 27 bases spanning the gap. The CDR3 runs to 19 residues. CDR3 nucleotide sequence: TGTGCCAGCAGCCAAGCGGGGTTCGAGGAAAAGGGATTCGTGAATGGCTACACCTTC. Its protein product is CASSQAGFEEKGFVNGYTF.

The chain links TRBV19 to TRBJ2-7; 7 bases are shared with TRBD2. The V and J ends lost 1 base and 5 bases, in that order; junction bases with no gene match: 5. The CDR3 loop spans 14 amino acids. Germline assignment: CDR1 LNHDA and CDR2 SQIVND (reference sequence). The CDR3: CASSIVGRLDEQYF. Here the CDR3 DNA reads TGTGCCAGTAGTATAGTCGGGAGGCTCGACGAGCAGTACTTC. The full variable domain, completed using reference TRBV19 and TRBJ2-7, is DGGITQSPKYLFRKEGQNVTLSCEQNLNHDAMYWYRQDPGQGLRLIYYSQIVNDFQKGDIAEGYSVSREKKESFPLTVTSAQKNPTAFYLCASSIVGRLDEQYFGPGTRLTVT.

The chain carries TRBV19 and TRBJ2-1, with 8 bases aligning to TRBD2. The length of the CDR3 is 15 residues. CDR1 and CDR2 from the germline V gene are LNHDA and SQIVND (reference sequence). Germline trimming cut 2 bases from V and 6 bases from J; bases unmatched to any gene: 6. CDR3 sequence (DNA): TGTGCCAGTAGTATACTAGGCGGGGGGATCAATGAGCAGTTCTTC. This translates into CASSILGGGINEQFF.

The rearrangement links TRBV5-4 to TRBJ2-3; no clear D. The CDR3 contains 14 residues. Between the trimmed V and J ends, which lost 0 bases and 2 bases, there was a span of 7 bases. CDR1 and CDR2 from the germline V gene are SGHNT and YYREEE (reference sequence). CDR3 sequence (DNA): TGTGCCAGCAGCTTGGCCTTAGACACAGATACGCAGTATTTT. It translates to CASSLALDTDTQYF.

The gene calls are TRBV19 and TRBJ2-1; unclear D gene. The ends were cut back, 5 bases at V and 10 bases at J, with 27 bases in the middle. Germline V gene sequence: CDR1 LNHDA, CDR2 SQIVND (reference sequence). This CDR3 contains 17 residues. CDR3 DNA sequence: TGTGCCAGTAGTGATGGTCGAACTGGCCAGCCGGTTAGGGAGCAGTTCTTC. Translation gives CASSDGRTGQPVREQFF.

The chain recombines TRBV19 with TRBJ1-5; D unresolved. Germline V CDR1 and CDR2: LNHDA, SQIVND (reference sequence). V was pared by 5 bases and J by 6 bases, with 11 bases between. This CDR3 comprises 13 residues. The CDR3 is CASSPTGGQPQHF. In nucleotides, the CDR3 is TGTGCCAGTAGTCCGACCGGTGGTCAGCCCCAGCATTTT. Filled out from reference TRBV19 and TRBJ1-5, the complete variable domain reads DGGITQSPKYLFRKEGQNVTLSCEQNLNHDAMYWYRQDPGQGLRLIYYSQIVNDFQKGDIAEGYSVSREKKESFPLTVTSAQKNPTAFYLCASSPTGGQPQHFGDGTRLSIL.

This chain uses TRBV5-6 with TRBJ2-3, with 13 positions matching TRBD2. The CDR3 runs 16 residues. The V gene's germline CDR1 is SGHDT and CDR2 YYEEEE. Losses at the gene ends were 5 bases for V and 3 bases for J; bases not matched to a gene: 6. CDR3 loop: CASSPQGLAGTDTQYF. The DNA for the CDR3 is TGTGCCAGCAGTCCCCAGGGACTAGCGGGAACAGATACGCAGTATTTT.

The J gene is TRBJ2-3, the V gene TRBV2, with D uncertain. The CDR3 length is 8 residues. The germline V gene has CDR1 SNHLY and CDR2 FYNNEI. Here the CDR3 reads CAYPPQYF. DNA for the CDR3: TGTGCATATCCGCCGCAGTATTTT.

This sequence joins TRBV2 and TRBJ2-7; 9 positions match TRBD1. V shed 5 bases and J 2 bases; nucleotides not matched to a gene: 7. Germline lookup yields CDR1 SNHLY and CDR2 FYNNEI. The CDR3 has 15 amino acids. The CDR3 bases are TGTGCCAGCAGTAACCAAAGGACAGGGGCCTACGAGCAGTACTTC. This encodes CASSNQRTGAYEQYF.

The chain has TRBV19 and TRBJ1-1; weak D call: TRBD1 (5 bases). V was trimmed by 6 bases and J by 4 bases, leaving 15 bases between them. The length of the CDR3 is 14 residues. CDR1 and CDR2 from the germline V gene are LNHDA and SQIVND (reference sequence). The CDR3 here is CASRWQGSSTEAFF. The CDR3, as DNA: TGTGCCAGTAGATGGCAGGGATCCAGCACTGAAGCTTTCTTT.

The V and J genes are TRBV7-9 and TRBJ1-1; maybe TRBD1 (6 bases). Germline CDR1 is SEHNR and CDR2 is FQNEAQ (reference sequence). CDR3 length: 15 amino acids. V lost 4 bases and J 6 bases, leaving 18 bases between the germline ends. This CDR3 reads CASSSSLGGHPEAFF. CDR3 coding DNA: TGTGCCAGCAGCTCCTCCCTCGGGGGGCACCCTGAAGCTTTCTTT.

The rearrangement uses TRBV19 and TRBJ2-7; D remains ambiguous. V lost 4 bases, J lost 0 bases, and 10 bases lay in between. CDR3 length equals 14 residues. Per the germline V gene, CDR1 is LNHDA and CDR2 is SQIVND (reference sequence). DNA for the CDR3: TGTGCCAGTAGTACCGCAGGTACCTCCTACGAGCAGTACTTC. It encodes CASSTAGTSYEQYF.

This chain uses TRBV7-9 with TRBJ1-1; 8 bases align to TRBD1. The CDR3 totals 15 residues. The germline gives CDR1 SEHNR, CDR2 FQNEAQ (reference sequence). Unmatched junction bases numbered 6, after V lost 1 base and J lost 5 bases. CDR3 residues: CASSLEDRGWTEAFF. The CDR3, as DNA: TGTGCCAGCAGCTTAGAAGACAGGGGATGGACTGAAGCTTTCTTT.

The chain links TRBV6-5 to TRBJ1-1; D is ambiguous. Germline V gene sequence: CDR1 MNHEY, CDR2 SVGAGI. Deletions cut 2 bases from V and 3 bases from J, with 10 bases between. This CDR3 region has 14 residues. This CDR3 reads CASSYGGRHTEAFF. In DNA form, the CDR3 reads TGTGCCAGCAGTTACGGTGGGAGACACACTGAAGCTTTCTTT.

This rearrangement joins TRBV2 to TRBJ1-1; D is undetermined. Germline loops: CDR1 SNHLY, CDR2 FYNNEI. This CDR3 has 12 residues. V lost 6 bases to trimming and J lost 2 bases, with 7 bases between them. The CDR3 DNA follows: TGTGCCAGCAGGGGTCGTAACACTGAAGCTTTCTTT. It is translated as CASRGRNTEAFF. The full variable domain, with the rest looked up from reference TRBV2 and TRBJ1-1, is EPEVTQTPSHQVTQMGQEVILRCVPISNHLYFYWYRQILGQKVEFLVSFYNNEISEKSEIFDDQFSVERPDGSNFTLKIRSTKLEDSAMYFCASRGRNTEAFFGQGTRLTVV.

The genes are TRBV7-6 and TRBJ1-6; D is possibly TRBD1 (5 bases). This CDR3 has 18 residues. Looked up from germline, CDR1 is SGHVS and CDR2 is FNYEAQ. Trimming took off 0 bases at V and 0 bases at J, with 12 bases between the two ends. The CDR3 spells CASSLAGGRSSYNSPLHF. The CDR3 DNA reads TGTGCCAGCAGCTTAGCGGGGGGGAGAAGCTCCTATAATTCACCCCTCCACTTT. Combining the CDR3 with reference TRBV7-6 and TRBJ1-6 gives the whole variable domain GAGVSQSPRYKVTKRGQDVALRCDPISGHVSLYWYRQALGQGPEFLTYFNYEAQQDKSGLPNDRFSAERPEGSISTLTIQRTEQRDSAMYRCASSLAGGRSSYNSPLHFGNGTRLTVT.

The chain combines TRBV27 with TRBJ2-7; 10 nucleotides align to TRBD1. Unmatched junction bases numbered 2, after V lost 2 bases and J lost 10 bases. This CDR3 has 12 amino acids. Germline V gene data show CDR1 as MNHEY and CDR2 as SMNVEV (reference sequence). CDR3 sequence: CASSLGQGDQYF. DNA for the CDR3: TGTGCCAGCAGTTTAGGACAGGGGGACCAGTACTTC.

The CDR3 nucleotides read TGTGCCAGCAGTCCCGGCAATGAGCAGTTCTTC. It specifies CASSPGNEQFF. The J gene is TRBJ2-1, the V gene TRBV6-5, with unresolved D. Between the trimmed V and J ends, which lost 5 bases and 6 bases, there was a span of 5 bases. CDR1 is MNHEY and CDR2 is SVGAGI in the germline V gene. This CDR3 has 11 residues.

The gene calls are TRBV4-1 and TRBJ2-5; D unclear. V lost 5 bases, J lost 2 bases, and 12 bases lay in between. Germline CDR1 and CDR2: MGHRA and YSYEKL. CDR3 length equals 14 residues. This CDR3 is CASSSPGYQETQYF. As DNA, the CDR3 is TGCGCCAGCAGCTCCCCCGGGTATCAAGAGACCCAGTACTTC.

The CDR3 reads CASWEPGLMPWPQHF. As DNA, the CDR3 is TGTGCCAGCTGGGAACCGGGACTCATGCCGTGGCCCCAGCATTTT. This chain connects TRBV7-9 to TRBJ1-5, with a tentative D call TRBD1 (5 bases). Trimming removed 8 bases from V and 9 bases from J, with 23 bases in between. CDR1 and CDR2 (germline): SEHNR, FQNEAQ (reference sequence). The CDR3 contains 15 residues.